The 8 T cell receptor beta chains reported below all come from one sample, sequenced in a study of human T cells and chemical hapten exposure (dated by TCRdb to the early 2020s). The time point label corresponds to: patch test 2, 6 weeks after DPC sensitization. Reading the label with the study, this specimen's treatment or condition is: therapeutic diphenylcyclopropenone sensitization with weekly scalp DPC. Library creation used RACE. Sequenced using a NextSeq 500. The raw public reads went through TCRdb reprocessing: fastp at Q25, MiXCR clone calling, in-frame beta chains kept. One record per CDR3 amino acid sequence lists the most common genes and DNA. This sample comprises about 42,000 distinct CDR3 sequences, about 8.9% of them detected only once. The top ten clones comprise 15% of the sample. The source was whole blood, collected in connection with sensitization to the hapten diphenylcyclopropenone (DPC). The receptors were gathered from a woman aged 35 to 49 with alopecia areata. Some clones in this sample may be carry-over from other donors' samples.

This clonotype came up many times. V gene TRBV3-1 combines with J gene TRBJ2-2, with 8 bases aligning to TRBD1. The ends lost 3 bases at V and 5 bases at J; junction bases unmatched: 5. Germline V gene data show CDR1 as LGHDT and CDR2 as YNNKEL (reference sequence). The CDR3 has 15 residues. The CDR3 DNA follows: TGTGCCAGCAGCCACCTAGGACAGGGAACCGGGGAGCTGTTTTTT. Encoded protein: CASSHLGQGTGELFF. Full variable domain (rest looked up from reference TRBV3-1 and TRBJ2-2): DTAVSQTPKYLVTQMGNDKSIKCEQNLGHDTMYWYKQDSKKFLKIMFSYNNKELIINETVPNRFSPKSPDKAHLNLHINSLELGDSAVYFCASSHLGQGTGELFFGEGSRLTVL.

This clonotype was observed at least ten times. V usage is TRBV7-6 and J usage is TRBJ2-1, with 10 bases identical to TRBD2. Trimming took 2 bases from V and 7 from J; bases not matched to a gene: 20. Germline CDR1 and CDR2: SGHVS and FNYEAQ. This CDR3 comprises 20 residues. CDR3 bases: TGTGCCAGCAGCTTAAAGGGACCCCCTGTTACTAGCGGGGAGATAAATGAGCAGTTCTTC. Its protein is CASSLKGPPVTSGEINEQFF. Full variable domain (missing parts from reference TRBV7-6 and TRBJ2-1): GAGVSQSPRYKVTKRGQDVALRCDPISGHVSLYWYRQALGQGPEFLTYFNYEAQQDKSGLPNDRFSAERPEGSISTLTIQRTEQRDSAMYRCASSLKGPPVTSGEINEQFFGPGTRLTVL.

This clonotype was picked up many times. The chain links TRBV27 to TRBJ2-7; no reliable D call. This CDR3 has 13 residues. CDR1 and CDR2 (germline): MNHEY, SMNVEV (reference sequence). The V and J ends lost 2 bases and 1 base respectively, with 6 bases between them. The CDR3 coding sequence is TGTGCCAGCAGTTTAGATCTATCCTACGAGCAGTACTTC. Protein sequence: CASSLDLSYEQYF.

This clonotype was seen at least ten times. The chain has TRBV28 and TRBJ2-6; D remains ambiguous. V was trimmed by 7 bases and J by 0 bases, leaving 1 base between them. The CDR3 has 12 residues. Per the germline V gene, CDR1 is MDHEN and CDR2 is SYDVKM. CDR3 coding DNA: TGTGCCAGCAACTCTGGGGCCAACGTCCTGACTTTC. Its protein is CASNSGANVLTF.

The chain is built from TRBV9 and TRBJ1-1, with D maybe TRBD1 (6 bases). The CDR3 contains 15 residues. Trimming shortened V by 0 bases and J by 6 bases, and 15 bases separated the two germline ends. Germline lookup yields CDR1 SGDLS and CDR2 YYNGEE. The CDR3 loop reads CASSVVPGAIAEAFF. The DNA of the CDR3 is TGTGCCAGCAGCGTAGTCCCGGGGGCCATCGCTGAAGCTTTCTTT.

This clonotype was seen at least ten times. The J gene is TRBJ2-1, the V gene TRBV2; D unclear. This CDR3 is built from 11 residues. V lost 9 bases to trimming and J lost 10 bases, with 13 bases between them. Germline CDR1 reads SNHLY; CDR2 reads FYNNEI. The CDR3 bases are TGTGCCAGAGGACGCCCCCAGGAGCAGTTCTTC. This sequence encodes CARGRPQEQFF.

In this sample, this clonotype turned up many times. V gene TRBV6-1 combines with J gene TRBJ2-1; 9 positions agree with TRBD1. CDR1 MNHNS and CDR2 SASEGT come from the germline V gene. Unmatched junction bases numbered 2, after V lost 6 bases and J lost 2 bases. The CDR3 runs 14 residues. The chain's CDR3 is CASRTGGTYNEQFF. CDR3 nucleotides: TGTGCCAGCAGGACAGGGGGGACCTACAATGAGCAGTTCTTC.

This sequence joins TRBV6-6 and TRBJ1-1; no firm D call. Germline values: CDR1 MNHNY, CDR2 SVGAGI (reference sequence). The CDR3 length is 15 residues. Trimming left V 0 bases short and J 0 bases short, with 8 bases between. CDR3 bases: TGTGCCAGCAGTTACTCGAGGGAAATGAACACTGAAGCTTTCTTT. Translation gives CASSYSREMNTEAFF.